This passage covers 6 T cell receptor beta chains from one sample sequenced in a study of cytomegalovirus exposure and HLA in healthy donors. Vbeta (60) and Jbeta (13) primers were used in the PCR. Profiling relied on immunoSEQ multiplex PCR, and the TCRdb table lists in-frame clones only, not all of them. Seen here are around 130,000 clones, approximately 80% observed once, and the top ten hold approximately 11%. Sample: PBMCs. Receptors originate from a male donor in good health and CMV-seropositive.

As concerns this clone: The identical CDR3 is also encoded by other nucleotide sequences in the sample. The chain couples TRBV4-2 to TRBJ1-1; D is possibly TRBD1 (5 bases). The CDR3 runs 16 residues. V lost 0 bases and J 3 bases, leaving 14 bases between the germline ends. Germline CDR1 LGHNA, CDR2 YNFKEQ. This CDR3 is CASSQDGGGLDTEAFF. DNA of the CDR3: TGTGCCAGCAGCCAAGACGGGGGGGGTTTGGACACTGAAGCTTTCTTT.

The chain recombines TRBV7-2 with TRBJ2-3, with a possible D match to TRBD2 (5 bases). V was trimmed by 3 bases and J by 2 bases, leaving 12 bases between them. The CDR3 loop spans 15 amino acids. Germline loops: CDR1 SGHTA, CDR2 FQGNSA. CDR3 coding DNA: TGTGCCAGCAGCTTGATAGCGTATCCCACAGATACGCAGTATTTT. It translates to CASSLIAYPTDTQYF.

The chain's CDR3 is CASSLAQAGGWRDTQYF. The CDR3 DNA sequence: TGTGCCAGCAGTTTGGCACAAGCGGGAGGATGGAGGGATACGCAGTATTTT. The chain links TRBV28 to TRBJ2-3, with 9 bases identical to TRBD2. Trimming cost V 3 bases and J 6 bases; bases outside gene matches: 13. The germline V gene has CDR1 MDHEN and CDR2 SYDVKM. CDR3 length: 17 residues.

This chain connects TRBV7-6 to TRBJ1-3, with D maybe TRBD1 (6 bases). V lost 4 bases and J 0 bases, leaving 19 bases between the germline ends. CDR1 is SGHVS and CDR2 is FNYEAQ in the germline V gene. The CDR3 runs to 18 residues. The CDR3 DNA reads TGTGCCAGCAGCTCCATCTACAGGGCAGCCACCTCTGGAAACACCATATATTTT. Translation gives CASSSIYRAATSGNTIYF.

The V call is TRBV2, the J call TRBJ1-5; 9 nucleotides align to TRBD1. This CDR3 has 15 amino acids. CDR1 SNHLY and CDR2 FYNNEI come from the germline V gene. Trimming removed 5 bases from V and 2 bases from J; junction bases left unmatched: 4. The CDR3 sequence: CASSSDRGGNQPQHF. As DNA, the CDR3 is TGTGCCAGCAGTTCGGACAGGGGTGGCAATCAGCCCCAGCATTTT.

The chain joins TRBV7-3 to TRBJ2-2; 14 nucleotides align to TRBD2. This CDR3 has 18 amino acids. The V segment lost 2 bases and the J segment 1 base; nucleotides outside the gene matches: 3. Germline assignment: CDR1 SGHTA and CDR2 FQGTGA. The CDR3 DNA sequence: TGTGCCAGCAGCTTAGTGGGACTAGCGGGAGTGAACACCGGGGAGCTGTTTTTT. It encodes CASSLVGLAGVNTGELFF.